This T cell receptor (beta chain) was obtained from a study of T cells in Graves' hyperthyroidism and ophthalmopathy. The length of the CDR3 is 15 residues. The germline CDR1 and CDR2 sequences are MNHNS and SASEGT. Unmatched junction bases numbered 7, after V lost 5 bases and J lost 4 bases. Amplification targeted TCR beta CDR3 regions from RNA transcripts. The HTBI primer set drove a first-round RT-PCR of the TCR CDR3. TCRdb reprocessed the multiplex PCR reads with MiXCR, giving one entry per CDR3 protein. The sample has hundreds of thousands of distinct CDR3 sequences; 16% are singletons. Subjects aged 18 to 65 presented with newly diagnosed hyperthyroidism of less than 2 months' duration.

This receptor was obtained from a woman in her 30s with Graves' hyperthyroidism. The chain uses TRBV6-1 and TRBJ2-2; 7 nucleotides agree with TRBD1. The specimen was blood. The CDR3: CASSRKGGGTGELFF. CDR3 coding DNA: TGTGCCAGCAGTCGTAAAGGGGGCGGCACCGGGGAGCTGTTTTTT.